This T cell receptor beta chain was documented in a study of CD8+CD57+ T cells in acquired aplastic anemia. Study background: Sorted CD4+ and CD8+ cells gave an average of 3.2 ug of DNA. Broader study findings: CD8+ Simpson's diversity did not differ significantly between patients and controls.

Ten or more counts support this clonotype. Its antigen remains unidentified. Those patients picked for sequencing had displayed CD8+CD57+ cell expansion on flow cytometry. Genomic DNA provided the template from which TCR beta VDJ and CDR3 profiles were obtained. TCRdb reprocessed the reads with MiXCR, giving one entry per CDR3 protein. The table includes about 180,000 distinct CDR3 sequences, approximately 48% detected once. Germline assignment: CDR1 MNHEY and CDR2 SVGAGI. CDR3 length equals 13 residues. Trimming cost V 7 bases and J 4 bases, with 8 bases left between them. V usage is TRBV6-5 and J usage is TRBJ2-6; D is ambiguous. Sequencing used sorted CD4+, CD8+, or CD8+CD57+ T cells (not recorded which) from PBMCs. The receptor comes from a human donor with aplastic anemia. The CDR3 region is CASTRRGANVLTF. The CDR3, as DNA: TGTGCCAGCACCCGAAGGGGGGCCAACGTCCTGACTTTC.